The 25 T cell receptor beta chains below all came from one sample that was sequenced in a study of cytomegalovirus exposure and HLA in healthy donors. Amplification used 60 Vbeta primers and 13 Jbeta primers. Libraries were prepared by immunoSEQ multiplex PCR; TCRdb keeps only in-frame clonotypes and omits some of them. The data show nearly 200,000 clones, with 82% seen just once and 0.098% held by the top ten. The material sequenced was PBMCs. The origin of the receptors is a boy younger than 10 in good health and CMV-seronegative.

This chain connects TRBV6-4 to TRBJ1-5, with D maybe TRBD1 (5 bases). Germline assignment: CDR1 MRHNA and CDR2 SNTAGT. V was trimmed by 3 bases and J by 6 bases, leaving 15 bases between them. The CDR3 length is 15 residues. CDR3 sequence: CASSEGQHTGQPQHF. The CDR3 region has the DNA TGTGCCAGCAGTGAGGGGCAGCATACGGGTCAGCCCCAGCATTTT.

This clone was found a few times. This sample also contains other DNA sequences that code for the same CDR3. The chain employs TRBV19 and TRBJ1-1, with 10 nucleotides matching TRBD1. Germline V CDR1 and CDR2: LNHDA, SQIVND (reference sequence). The CDR3 length is 14 residues. After removal of 6 bases from V and 2 bases from J, the junction contained 3 bases not matched to a gene. The CDR3 reads CASSRDRGNTEAFF. In DNA form, the CDR3 reads TGTGCCAGTAGCAGGGACAGGGGAAACACTGAAGCTTTCTTT.

V and J are TRBV5-5 and TRBJ2-2; D may be TRBD2 (5 bases). CDR1 and CDR2 from the germline V gene are SGHKS and YYEKEE (reference sequence). The CDR3 is 15 amino acids. The V gene lost 2 bases and the J gene lost 5 bases, with 13 bases spanning the gap. The DNA of the CDR3 is TGTGCCAGCAGCTTTGAGTTCCGGGGAACCGGGGAGCTGTTTTTT. Amino acids: CASSFEFRGTGELFF.

The table lists this clone with a count of one. CDR3 protein: CASSYGDKALRQYF. CDR3 nucleotides: TGTGCCAGCAGTTACGGGGACAAGGCCCTCAGGCAGTACTTC. This chain links TRBV6-6 with TRBJ2-7; the D gene is possibly TRBD1 (6 bases). V lost 2 bases and J 9 bases, leaving 17 bases between the germline ends. Per the germline V gene, CDR1 is MNHNY and CDR2 is SVGAGI (reference sequence). The CDR3 consists of 14 residues.

The chain is built from TRBV7-2 and TRBJ1-4; D may be TRBD1 (5 bases). The CDR3 is made up of 15 amino acids. V lost 5 bases and J lost 7, with 17 bases in between. Per germline, CDR1 SGHTA and CDR2 FQGNSA. The chain's CDR3 is CASSALGQDSEKLFF. The CDR3 DNA sequence: TGTGCCAGCAGCGCTTTGGGGCAGGATAGTGAAAAACTGTTTTTT. The variable domain in full, completed from reference TRBV7-2 and TRBJ1-4, reads GAGVSQSPSNKVTEKGKDVELRCDPISGHTALYWYRQSLGQGLEFLIYFQGNSAPDKSGLPSDRFSAERTGGSVSTLTIQRTQQEDSAVYLCASSALGQDSEKLFFGSGTQLSVL.

The V gene is TRBV6-1, the J gene TRBJ2-2; 8 bases agree with TRBD1. Germline V gene data show CDR1 as MNHNS and CDR2 as SASEGT. The trim removed 2 bases at V and 5 bases at J, leaving 7 bases unmatched. The CDR3 is 16 amino acids. The CDR3 nucleotides are TGTGCCAGCAGTGAATCCCGGGACAGGACGACCGGGGAGCTGTTTTTT. Its protein is CASSESRDRTTGELFF.

CDR3 sequence reads: CASSPLAGKGNEQFF. The CDR3 DNA reads as TGTGCCAGCAGCCCCCTAGCGGGGAAGGGCAATGAGCAGTTCTTC. The chain carries TRBV4-2 and TRBJ2-1; 9 nucleotides agree with TRBD2. There are 15 residues in the CDR3. The ends lost 4 bases at V and 6 bases at J; junction bases unmatched: 7. Germline V gene lookup returns CDR1 LGHNA and CDR2 YNFKEQ.

The chain links TRBV4-1 to TRBJ1-1, with D hard to call. The germline V gene encodes CDR1 MGHRA and CDR2 YSYEKL. Deletions cut 0 bases from V and 1 base from J, with 12 bases between. This CDR3 is 16 amino acids long. In nucleotides, the CDR3 is TGCGCCAGCAGCCAAGATCTTCTCCGGTGGAACACTGAAGCTTTCTTT. Protein product: CASSQDLLRWNTEAFF.

V gene TRBV11-2 combines with J gene TRBJ2-7, with D possibly being TRBD2 (7 bases). CDR1 is SGHAT and CDR2 is FQNNGV in the germline V gene. This CDR3 spans 16 amino acids. V lost 1 base and J lost 4, with 17 bases in between. Here the CDR3 reads CASSLGGGWATYEQYF. The DNA for the CDR3 is TGTGCCAGCAGCTTAGGGGGGGGCTGGGCTACATACGAGCAGTACTTC.

This clone has a handful of counts. The V and J genes are TRBV5-4 and TRBJ1-1; TRBD1 matches at 7 bases. CDR1 SGHNT and CDR2 YYREEE come from the germline V gene (reference sequence). The CDR3 sequence is 13 residues long. V was clipped by 3 bases and J by 6 bases; unmatched bases: 5. The CDR3 loop reads CASSSTGAAEAFF. The DNA for the CDR3 is TGTGCCAGCAGCTCCACAGGGGCGGCTGAAGCTTTCTTT.

This chain uses TRBV19 with TRBJ1-1; a weak D match, TRBD1 (5 bases). The germline gives CDR1 LNHDA, CDR2 SQIVND (reference sequence). Trimming shortened V by 3 bases and J by 7 bases, and 15 bases separated the two germline ends. The CDR3 contains 14 residues. For the CDR3, the DNA is TGTGCCAGTAGTATCCGGCAGGGTCCCAGTGAAGCTTTCTTT. Its protein is CASSIRQGPSEAFF.

The chain employs TRBV4-3 and TRBJ2-5; TRBD2 matches at 8 bases. V shed 0 bases, J shed 4 bases, and the junction held 10 bases outside the gene matches. Per the germline V gene, CDR1 is LGHNA and CDR2 is YSLEER. There are 17 residues in the CDR3. The CDR3 region has the DNA TGCGCCAGCAGCCAAGAAGTGGGAATAGCGGGGCGAGAGACCCAGTACTTC. Protein sequence: CASSQEVGIAGRETQYF.

The rearrangement links TRBV27 to TRBJ2-1; maybe TRBD1 (6 bases). CDR1 is MNHEY, CDR2 SMNVEV, per germline (reference sequence). The CDR3 runs 13 residues. The V end was cut by 0 bases, the J end by 7 bases, with 7 bases between. The CDR3 sequence is CASSLSQGNEQFF. DNA of the CDR3: TGTGCCAGCAGTTTATCCCAGGGGAATGAGCAGTTCTTC.

The V gene is TRBV6-1, the J gene TRBJ2-5; 8 nucleotides agree with TRBD2. This CDR3 contains 14 residues. Germline CDR1 reads MNHNS; CDR2 reads SASEGT. J lost 2 bases, V lost 6 bases, and 5 bases had no gene match. For the CDR3, the DNA is TGTGCCAGCAGAGTCATAGCGGGGCAAGAGACCCAGTACTTC. Translating it yields CASRVIAGQETQYF.

DNA for the CDR3: TGTGCCAGCAGCCCCGGGACTAGCGGGGTAGTGGGAGAGCAGTACTTC. This codes for CASSPGTSGVVGEQYF. The chain combines TRBV5-4 with TRBJ2-7, with TRBD2 matching over 13 bases. With V trimmed by 4 bases and J by 7 bases, 11 bases remained unmatched. The CDR3 length is 16 residues. Germline V CDR1 and CDR2: SGHNT, YYREEE (reference sequence).

The chain has TRBV5-1 and TRBJ2-4; possible D gene TRBD2, 5 bases. The germline V and J ends were trimmed by 0 bases and 9 bases, with 13 bases remaining between them. The CDR3 has 14 amino acids. Germline assignment: CDR1 SGHRS and CDR2 YFSETQ. The CDR3: CASSLVPESGIQYF. CDR3 coding DNA: TGCGCCAGCAGCTTGGTACCAGAGAGCGGCATTCAGTACTTC.

The V call is TRBV6-1, the J call TRBJ1-6; 7 bases are a match to TRBD1. Germline values: CDR1 MNHNS, CDR2 SASEGT. V lost 10 bases to trimming and J lost 7 bases; unmatched junction nucleotides: 7. This CDR3 region has 13 residues. In DNA form, the CDR3 reads TGTGCCACCCGGACAGGCCTGAATTCACCCCTCCACTTT. This translates into CATRTGLNSPLHF.

The chain couples TRBV6-6 to TRBJ1-5; 8 nucleotides agree with TRBD1. The ends lost 6 bases at V and 6 bases at J; junction bases unmatched: 10. The CDR3 extends over 15 amino acids. Germline V gene sequence: CDR1 MNHNY, CDR2 SVGAGI (reference sequence). The DNA for the CDR3 is TGTGCCAGCAGACCTGGTGACAGGGGTGGTCAGCCCCAGCATTTT. The encoded protein is CASRPGDRGGQPQHF.

The rearrangement joins TRBV10-3 to TRBJ1-2, with 8 bases that match TRBD1. Trimming at V came to 3 bases and at J to 6 bases, leaving 9 bases not matched to a gene. Germline loops: CDR1 ENHRY, CDR2 SYGVKD. The CDR3 loop spans 15 amino acids. The DNA for the CDR3 is TGTGCCATCAGTGAAATGGCAGGGGGCGCGGATGGCTACACCTTC. It is translated as CAISEMAGGADGYTF.

This clone was found a few times. The chain recombines TRBV6-5 with TRBJ1-2; D is unresolved. This CDR3 region has 12 residues. Per the germline V gene, CDR1 is MNHEY and CDR2 is SVGAGI. V lost 5 bases and J 8 bases, leaving 12 bases between the germline ends. The chain's CDR3 is CASSDAPRGYTF. The CDR3 DNA sequence: TGTGCCAGCAGTGATGCTCCTCGGGGCTACACCTTC.

V gene TRBV4-3 combines with J gene TRBJ1-4, with D maybe TRBD1 (5 bases). The germline CDR1 and CDR2 sequences are LGHNA and YSLEER. V lost 1 base, J lost 5 bases, and 17 bases lay in between. This CDR3 has 17 amino acids. The CDR3 sequence is CASSQALITGLNEKLFF. CDR3 nucleotide sequence: TGCGCCAGCAGCCAAGCCTTAATAACAGGTCTGAATGAAAAACTGTTTTTT.

The V gene is TRBV7-9, the J gene TRBJ2-3; 8 bases map to TRBD2. J was trimmed by 3 bases and V by 1 base; bases with no gene match: 3. The germline gives CDR1 SEHNR, CDR2 FQNEAQ (reference sequence). The length of the CDR3 is 15 residues. The CDR3 DNA is TGTGCCAGCAGCTTAGTGCGCGGGGGGACAGATACGCAGTATTTT. This gives the protein CASSLVRGGTDTQYF.

This chain links TRBV9 with TRBJ2-1, with unresolved D. The CDR3 loop spans 14 amino acids. The V end was cut by 4 bases, the J end by 3 bases, with 11 bases between. Germline CDR1 reads SGDLS; CDR2 reads YYNGEE. CDR3 DNA: TGTGCCAGCAGCTCCGGAGCCAACTACAATGAGCAGTTCTTC. This translates into CASSSGANYNEQFF.

This clone was observed a handful of times. The V call is TRBV5-4, the J call TRBJ1-2, with TRBD1 matching over 10 bases. J was trimmed by 4 bases and V by 0 bases; bases with no gene match: 3. The CDR3 has 15 amino acids. From germline, CDR1 is SGHNT and CDR2 YYREEE (reference sequence). This CDR3 reads CASSLATGGGYGYTF. The CDR3 DNA sequence: TGTGCCAGCAGCTTGGCGACAGGGGGCGGCTATGGCTACACCTTC.

The chain employs TRBV4-2 and TRBJ2-7, with 13 bases that match TRBD2. Germline CDR1 LGHNA, CDR2 YNFKEQ. The CDR3 loop spans 16 amino acids. V dropped 4 bases and J dropped 3; count of bases not matched to a gene: 6. The CDR3 sequence is CASSRKRTSGGYEQYF. The CDR3 DNA follows: TGTGCCAGCAGCCGCAAAAGGACTAGCGGGGGCTACGAGCAGTACTTC.